This entry lists 22 T cell receptor beta chains sequenced from one sample in a study of T cell clonality in common variable immunodeficiency. Repertoires were generated with immunoSEQ multiplex PCR, while TCRdb's copy carries only in-frame clones and drops some. The sample offers tens of thousands of clones and no singletons, the top ten holding about 1.7%. The source material was peripheral blood mononuclear cells. The receptors shown here come from a person between 18 and 70 years old in good health.

This clone was found many times. Read coverage stops 3 residues before the CDR3 terminus; the germline J gene supplies the remainder. V usage is TRBV20-1 and J usage is TRBJ1-4; tentatively, D is TRBD1 (6 bases). This CDR3 comprises 12 residues. The germline V gene encodes CDR1 DFQATT and CDR2 SNEGSKA (reference sequence). V was pared by 5 bases and J by 8 bases, with 12 bases between. The CDR3 bases that were read are TGCAGTGCTGCCCCGGGACAAGAAAAA. Translation: CSAAPGQEK. The whole CDR3 sequence reads CSAAPGQEKLFF.

This clone was picked up many times. Sequencing ends 3 residues short of the CDR3 end; the germline J gene provides the rest. V usage is TRBV12-3 or TRBV12-4 and J usage is TRBJ2-1; D is ambiguous. The ends were cut back, 0 bases at V and 9 bases at J, with 6 bases in the middle. CDR3 length: 12 residues. CDR3 sequence: CASSLALSEQFF. The CDR3 bases that were read are TGTGCCAGCAGTTTAGCACTTAGTGAG.

In this sample, this clone turned up many times. Read coverage stops 3 residues before the CDR3 terminus; the germline J gene supplies the remainder. V is TRBV5-1 and J is TRBJ1-2; D unclear. This CDR3 is built from 15 residues. With 1 base removed from V and 4 bases from J, the gap between germline ends came to 14 bases. Germline lookup yields CDR1 SGHRS and CDR2 YFSETQ. The CDR3 is CASSLSAQPSYGYTF. Partial CDR3 DNA: TGCGCCAGCAGCTTGTCGGCACAGCCCTCCTATGGC.

The table lists this clone with many counts. Sequencing ends 3 residues short of the CDR3 end; the germline J gene provides the rest. This sequence joins TRBV15 and TRBJ1-4; D remains unclear. This CDR3 is built from 16 residues. CDR1 is LNHNV and CDR2 is YYDKDF in the germline V gene (reference sequence). Between the trimmed V and J ends, which lost 0 bases and 1 base, there was a span of 9 bases. CDR3 DNA, as far as it was read: TGTGCCACCAGCAGAGATCGGGGTAGAACTAATGAAAAA. Encoded protein: CATSRDRGRTNEK. The whole CDR3 region reads CATSRDRGRTNEKLFF.

This clone occurred many times. The read is 3 residues too short to cover the CDR3 end, so that end is filled in from the germline J gene. The chain recombines TRBV30 with TRBJ2-5; the D gene is possibly TRBD2 (5 bases). The ends were cut back, 2 bases at V and 2 bases at J, with 9 bases in the middle. Germline CDR1 GTSNPN, CDR2 SVGIG (reference sequence). There are 13 residues in the CDR3. The CDR3 protein is CAWSPTSQETQYF. CDR3 DNA, as far as it was read: TGTGCCTGGAGTCCAACTAGTCAAGAGACC.

In its sample, this clone was seen many times. The read is 3 residues too short to cover the CDR3 end, so that end is filled in from the germline J gene. The V gene is TRBV7-6, the J gene TRBJ2-1, with TRBD1 matching over 7 bases. With V trimmed by 1 base and J by 6 bases, 6 bases remained unmatched. The germline CDR1 and CDR2 sequences are SGHVS and FNYEAQ. The CDR3 sequence is 15 residues long. CDR3 region: CASSLDTGAGNEQFF. Incomplete CDR3 DNA: TGTGCCAGCAGCTTAGACACAGGGGCCGGCAATGAG.

This clone has ten or more counts. The read terminates 3 residues before the CDR3 end, so the remaining end is supplied by the germline J gene. The V and J genes are TRBV2 and TRBJ1-4; 8 bases align to TRBD1. Germline values: CDR1 SNHLY, CDR2 FYNNEI. V lost 7 bases, J lost 8 bases, and 6 bases stayed unmatched. The CDR3 length is 13 residues. Partial CDR3 DNA: TGTGCCAGCATGGACAGGGAGGGAGAAAAA. The encoded protein is CASMDREGEK. The whole CDR3 reads CASMDREGEKLFF.

This clone was seen ten or more times. The CDR3 spells CASSRGQGALNTEAFF. The part of the CDR3 DNA that was read is TGCGCCAGCAGCCGCGGACAGGGGGCGCTGAACACTGAA. The gene calls are TRBV5-1 and TRBJ1-1; 11 bases map to TRBD1. The DNA ends 3 residues before the CDR3 does, and the rest of the CDR3 is filled in from the germline J gene. CDR3 length: 16 residues. Per germline, CDR1 SGHRS and CDR2 YFSETQ. V was pared by 4 bases and J by 0 bases, with 5 bases of the junction left unmatched.

This clone was seen repeatedly, ten times or more. The sequenced fragment ends 3 residues before the CDR3 boundary, so the rest is inferred from the germline J gene. V and J are TRBV2 and TRBJ2-5; 10 bases are shared with TRBD2. The germline V gene has CDR1 SNHLY and CDR2 FYNNEI. J was trimmed by 2 bases and V by 4 bases; bases with no gene match: 7. This CDR3 has 16 amino acids. Incomplete CDR3 DNA: TGTGCCAGCAGTGTAGGACTAGCGGATCTACAAGAGACC. As protein: CASSVGLADLQET. The whole CDR3 sequence reads CASSVGLADLQETQYF.

Ten or more counts support this clone. Read sequence stops 3 residues before the CDR3 end, and the germline J gene provides the missing end. This chain connects TRBV12-3 or TRBV12-4 to TRBJ1-2; possible D gene TRBD1, 6 bases. The CDR3 is 13 amino acids. The sequenced part of the CDR3 DNA is TGTGCCAGCAGTTTAGGGCAGGGGAGGGGC. Its protein is CASSLGQGRG. The full CDR3 protein reads CASSLGQGRGYTF.

Concerning this clone itself: The read ends 3 residues shy of where the CDR3 ends; the end is completed using the germline J gene. The gene calls are TRBV7-8 and TRBJ2-3, with D possibly matching TRBD1 (6 bases). The V gene's germline CDR1 is SGHVS and CDR2 FQNEAQ. The CDR3 runs 17 residues. CDR3 DNA (partial): TGTGCCAGCAGCTTAGTACGGCTGGGGGCAGGCCAAGAGACG. The encoded protein is CASSLVRLGAGQET. The CDR3 reads in full as CASSLVRLGAGQETQYF.

This clone occurred many times. Read data end 3 residues before the CDR3 end; the end is taken from the germline J gene. This chain links TRBV4-1 with TRBJ2-5; 7 nucleotides align to TRBD2. This CDR3 region has 14 residues. Germline assignment: CDR1 MGHRA and CDR2 YSYEKL. The V and J ends lost 4 bases and 3 bases, in that order; junction bases with no gene match: 5. CDR3 amino acids: CASSLRLAEETQYF. The sequenced part of the CDR3 DNA is TGCGCCAGCAGCCTACGACTAGCAGAAGAGACC.

This clone was seen many times. The read finishes 3 residues shy of the CDR3 end, and the germline J gene is used to complete it. The V and J genes are TRBV4-2 and TRBJ2-3; TRBD2 agrees at 9 bases. CDR1 is LGHNA and CDR2 is YNFKEQ in the germline V gene. The V gene end was trimmed by 4 bases and the J gene end by 4 bases; junction bases not matched to a gene: 15. CDR3 length: 18 residues. The sequenced CDR3 bases are TGTGCCAGCAGCCCCCTTCCCTCTAGCGGGATCTCCCCAGATACG. Its translation: CASSPLPSSGISPDT. The CDR3 reads in full as CASSPLPSSGISPDTQYF.

The table lists this clone with many counts. Read coverage stops 3 residues before the CDR3 terminus; the germline J gene supplies the remainder. This chain joins TRBV7-2 and TRBJ2-4, with TRBD2 matching 16 bases. The CDR3 contains 16 residues. CDR1 is SGHTA, CDR2 FQGNSA, per germline. CDR3 bases read: TGTGCCAGCAGCTTAGCAACGGGACTAGCGGGAGGGATT. This sequence encodes CASSLATGLAGGI. The whole CDR3 reads CASSLATGLAGGIQYF.

This clone appeared a few times. The CDR3 end lies 3 residues beyond the end of the read and is filled in from the germline J gene. V is TRBV20-1 and J is TRBJ1-4; 8 positions match TRBD1. V was clipped by 4 bases and J by 4 bases; unmatched bases: 2. The germline gives CDR1 DFQATT, CDR2 SNEGSKA (reference sequence). The CDR3 runs to 13 residues. The CDR3 protein is CSATQGVNEKLFF. The sequenced CDR3 bases are TGCAGTGCTACACAGGGGGTTAATGAAAAA.

CDR3 amino acids: CASSFNWGQGLVYGYTF. CDR3 DNA, as far as it was read: TGTGCCAGCAGCTTCAACTGGGGGCAGGGGCTCGTCTATGGC. The chain has TRBV7-8 and TRBJ1-2; tentatively, D is TRBD1 (6 bases). The read finishes 3 residues shy of the CDR3 end, and the germline J gene is used to complete it. The CDR3 has 17 amino acids. V lost 3 bases, J lost 4 bases, and 21 bases lay in between. Germline V gene sequence: CDR1 SGHVS, CDR2 FQNEAQ.

The table lists this clone with many counts. The DNA ends 3 residues before the CDR3 does, and the rest of the CDR3 is filled in from the germline J gene. The V call is TRBV2, the J call TRBJ2-6; D uncertain. Trimming left V 3 bases short and J 0 bases short, with 6 bases between. Germline CDR1 reads SNHLY; CDR2 reads FYNNEI. The CDR3 contains 15 residues. CDR3 amino acids: CASSDRSSGANVLTF. The DNA read from the CDR3 is TGTGCCAGCAGTGACAGGAGCTCTGGGGCCAACGTC.

This clone occurred many times. The CDR3 end is not reached by the read, which stops 3 residues before it; the germline J gene fills it in. The chain is built from TRBV12-3 or TRBV12-4 and TRBJ2-3; D unclear. The CDR3 runs to 15 residues. Trimming took off 3 bases at V and 4 bases at J, with 14 bases between the two ends. CDR3 sequence: CASSFVGVRADTQYF. The sequenced CDR3 bases are TGTGCCAGCAGTTTTGTGGGCGTAAGAGCAGATACG.

This clone was recorded many times. The read finishes 3 residues shy of the CDR3 end, and the germline J gene is used to complete it. J is TRBJ1-6 and V is TRBV7-8; TRBD1 matches 7 bases. Germline-derived CDR1 and CDR2 are SGHVS and FQNEAQ. V shed 4 bases and J 7 bases; nucleotides not matched to a gene: 7. CDR3 length: 15 amino acids. CDR3: CASSSSGQLNSPLHF. Incomplete CDR3 DNA: TGTGCCAGCAGCTCATCGGGACAGCTAAATTCACCC.

The sample holds many counts of this clone. CDR3 DNA, as far as it was read: TGCAGTGCTAGAGATCTGGCACAGGGGGCTGGCGGC. Its protein is CSARDLAQGAGG. The full CDR3 reads CSARDLAQGAGGYTF. This chain connects TRBV20-1 to TRBJ1-2, with 9 bases aligning to TRBD1. The CDR3 goes on 3 residues after the read ends, and that part is filled in from the germline J gene. Germline CDR1 and CDR2: DFQATT and SNEGSKA (reference sequence). The CDR3 consists of 15 residues.

This clone was counted between two and nine times. Read sequence stops 3 residues before the CDR3 end, and the germline J gene provides the missing end. The chain combines TRBV18 with TRBJ1-5, with D possibly being TRBD1 (6 bases). CDR1 and CDR2 from the germline V gene are KGHSH and LQKENI. V dropped 6 bases and J dropped 4 bases, with 13 bases sitting between them. There are 14 residues in the CDR3. The DNA read from the CDR3 is TGTGCCAGCTCCGGGGGGCCAGGGAATCAGCCC. It codes for CASSGGPGNQP. The full CDR3 protein is CASSGGPGNQPQHF. Based on the CDR3 plus reference TRBV18 and TRBJ1-5, the full variable domain is NAGVMQNPRHLVRRRGQEARLRCSPMKGHSHVYWYRQLPEEGLKFMVYLQKENIIDESGMPKERFSAEFPKEGPSILRIQQVVRGDSAAYFCASSGGPGNQPQHFGDGTRLSIL.

This clone was recorded at least ten times. The read ends 3 residues shy of where the CDR3 ends; the end is completed using the germline J gene. This chain uses TRBV6-2 or TRBV6-3 with TRBJ2-7, with TRBD1 matching over 7 bases. This CDR3 comprises 13 residues. Per germline, CDR1 MNHEY and CDR2 SVGEGT. J lost 5 bases, V lost 6 bases, and 7 bases had no gene match. The CDR3 spells CASSAGTANEQYF. The CDR3 bases that were read are TGTGCCAGCAGCGCCGGGACAGCGAACGAG.